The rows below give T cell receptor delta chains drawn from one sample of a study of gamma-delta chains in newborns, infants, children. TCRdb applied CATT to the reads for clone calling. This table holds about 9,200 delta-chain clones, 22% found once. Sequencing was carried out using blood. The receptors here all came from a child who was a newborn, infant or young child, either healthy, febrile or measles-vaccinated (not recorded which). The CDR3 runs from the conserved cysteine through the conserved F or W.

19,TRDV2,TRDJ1,CACDSLGGAGGSYTDKLIF
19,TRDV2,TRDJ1,CACDTLRGGGYAQTDKLIF
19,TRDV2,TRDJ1,CACDPLTLLGSLFTDKLIF
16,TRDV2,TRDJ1,CACDGLGDVYTDKLIF
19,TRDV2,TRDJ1,CACDTLQEVGDTPSDKLIF
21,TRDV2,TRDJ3,CACDPVLGDTGNSLDTRQMFF
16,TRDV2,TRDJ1,CACDTLWGIDADKLIF
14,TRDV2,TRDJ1,CACDTLEDTGKLIF
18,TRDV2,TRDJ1,CACDTVGAEKRGTDKLIF
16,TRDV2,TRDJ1,CACDSVLDHTRGKLIF
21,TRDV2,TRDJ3,CACVSLGIGGLRPWYTRQMFF
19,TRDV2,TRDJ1,CACDTLRSGGIRGTDKLIF
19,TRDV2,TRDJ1,CACDTVGPTGGDAGGKLIF
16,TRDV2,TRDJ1,CAGRPVPTWGFDKLIF
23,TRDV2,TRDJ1,CACERLPTTLSGASKGLPDKLIF
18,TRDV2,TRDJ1,CACVGVTGLKANTDKLIF
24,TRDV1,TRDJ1,CALGELGIDTGDTVHCVCTDKLIF
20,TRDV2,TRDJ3,CACDVTGGPKLSWDTRQMFF
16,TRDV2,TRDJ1,CACDTVSTGGYVELIF
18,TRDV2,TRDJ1,CACDTASSTGGWTDKLIF
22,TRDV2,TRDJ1,CARDTVGLGTGTELKYTDKLIF
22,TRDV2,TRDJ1,CACDTVGLLGDTVPSYTDKLIF
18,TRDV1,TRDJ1,CALGIRALWGIRTSKLIF
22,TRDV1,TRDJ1,CALGELGSVLYWGIPSTDKLIF